Included here is one T cell receptor (beta chain) sequence, with context. The authors' processing: Quantification of nucleated cells was approximated via reference gene primer amplification. Using immunoSEQ multiplex PCR, the repertoire was profiled, and TCRdb retains in-frame clones only, with some absent. Clonal size and the V and J genes are those of that table, whereas D and trimming came from the DNA. Of a few hundred thousand clones in the sample, around 84% are singletons; the top ten hold around 6.5%. This sample is part of a study of blood T cell repertoires in COVID-19. Study-wide background: Sample material is recorded as cDNA or gDNA derived from T cells, B-cell-depleted T cells, or PBMCs.

This CDR3 spans 14 amino acids. With 3 bases clipped from V and 8 bases from J, the junction kept 4 bases outside the gene matches. Germline assignment: CDR1 KGHSH and CDR2 LQKENI. The V gene is TRBV18, the J gene TRBJ1-1; 12 bases agree with TRBD1. Source material: PBMCs or T cells enriched from blood (not recorded which). This receptor was identified in a middle-aged woman who had recovered from COVID-19. CDR3 amino acids: CASSPPGTGGEAFF. CDR3 DNA sequence: TGTGCCAGCTCACCCCCCGGGACAGGGGGCGAAGCTTTCTTT.